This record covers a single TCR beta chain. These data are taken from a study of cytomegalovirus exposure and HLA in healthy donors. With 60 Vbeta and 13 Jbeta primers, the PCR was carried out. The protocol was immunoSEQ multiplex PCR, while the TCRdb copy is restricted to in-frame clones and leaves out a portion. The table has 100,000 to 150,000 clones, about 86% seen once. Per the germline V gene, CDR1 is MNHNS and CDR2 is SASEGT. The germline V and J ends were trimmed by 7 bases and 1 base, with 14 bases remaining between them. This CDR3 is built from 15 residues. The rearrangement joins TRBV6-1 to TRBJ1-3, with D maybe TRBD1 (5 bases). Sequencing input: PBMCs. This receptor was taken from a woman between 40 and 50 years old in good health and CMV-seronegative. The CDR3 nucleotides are TGTGCCAGCAATGAGGGGAGAGGTTCTGGAAACACCATATATTTT. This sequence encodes CASNEGRGSGNTIYF.